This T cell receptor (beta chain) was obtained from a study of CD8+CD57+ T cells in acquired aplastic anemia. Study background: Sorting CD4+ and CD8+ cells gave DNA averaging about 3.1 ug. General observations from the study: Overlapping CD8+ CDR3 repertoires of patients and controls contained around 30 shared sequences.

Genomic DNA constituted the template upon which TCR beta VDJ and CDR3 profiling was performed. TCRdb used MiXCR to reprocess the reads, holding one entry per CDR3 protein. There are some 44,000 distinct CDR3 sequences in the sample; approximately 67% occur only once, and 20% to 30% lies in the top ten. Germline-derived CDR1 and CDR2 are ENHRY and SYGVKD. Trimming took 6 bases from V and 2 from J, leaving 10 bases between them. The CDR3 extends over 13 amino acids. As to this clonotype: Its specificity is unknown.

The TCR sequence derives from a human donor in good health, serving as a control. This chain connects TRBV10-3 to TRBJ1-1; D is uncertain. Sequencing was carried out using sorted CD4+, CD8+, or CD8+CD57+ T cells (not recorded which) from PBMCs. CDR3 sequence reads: CAIRDGINTEAFF. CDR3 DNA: TGTGCCATCAGGGACGGAATTAACACTGAAGCTTTCTTT.